Below are 11 T cell receptor beta chains sequenced from a single sample in a study of cytomegalovirus exposure and HLA in healthy donors. 13 Jbeta primers and 60 Vbeta primers were used for the PCR. Sequencing was performed with immunoSEQ multiplex PCR; in TCRdb, only in-frame clones are kept and a portion is missing. The table includes about 62,000 clones, about 80% detected once. The sample comprised PBMCs. These receptor sequences come from a man aged 55-75 years in good health and CMV-seropositive.

This clone was recorded once. The chain links TRBV29-1 to TRBJ1-1; D unresolved. V lost 7 bases to trimming and J lost 6 bases, with 12 bases between them. There are 11 residues in the CDR3. CDR1 and CDR2 (germline): SQVTM, ANQGSEA. CDR3 loop: CSAAVGSEAFF. The CDR3 DNA sequence: TGCAGCGCCGCGGTCGGCTCTGAAGCTTTCTTT.

J is TRBJ2-1 and V is TRBV4-1, with 7 positions matching TRBD2. The J segment lost 5 bases and the V segment lost 6 bases, leaving 7 bases of the junction unmatched. In germline, CDR1 is MGHRA, CDR2 YSYEKL. The CDR3 has 14 residues. The CDR3 reads CASREAGLNNEQFF. The CDR3 DNA is TGCGCCAGCAGGGAAGCGGGGCTGAACAATGAGCAGTTCTTC.

The gene calls are TRBV27 and TRBJ2-3; TRBD2 matches 9 bases. With V trimmed by 0 bases and J by 1 base, 8 bases remained unmatched. There are 18 residues in the CDR3. Germline lookup yields CDR1 MNHEY and CDR2 SMNVEV (reference sequence). CDR3 sequence (DNA): TGTGCCAGCAGTTTATCTCTAGCGGGACCGCTACGCACAGATACGCAGTATTTT. It yields the protein CASSLSLAGPLRTDTQYF.

CDR3 amino acids: CASSADRGLDEKLFF. The DNA of the CDR3 is TGTGCCAGTAGTGCGGACAGGGGGCTTGATGAAAAACTGTTTTTT. The chain is built from TRBV19 and TRBJ1-4, with 11 nucleotides matching TRBD1. Germline trimming cut 5 bases from V and 6 bases from J; bases unmatched to any gene: 5. The CDR3 length is 15 residues. Per the germline V gene, CDR1 is LNHDA and CDR2 is SQIVND (reference sequence).

V is TRBV7-6 and J is TRBJ2-2; TRBD2 is a possible D gene (6 bases). Germline V gene sequence: CDR1 SGHVS, CDR2 FNYEAQ. CDR3 size: 14 residues. V was cut by 4 bases and J by 1 base, with 7 bases left in between. This CDR3 reads CASSSGLNTGELFF. The CDR3 region has the DNA TGTGCCAGCAGCTCGGGACTGAACACCGGGGAGCTGTTTTTT.

The J gene is TRBJ2-1, the V gene TRBV6-5; 8 nucleotides line up with TRBD2. In germline, CDR1 is MNHEY, CDR2 SVGAGI. The CDR3 is made up of 15 amino acids. J lost 12 bases, V lost 6 bases, and 16 bases had no gene match. CDR3 sequence reads: CASSGGARGDPGQFF. CDR3 bases: TGTGCCAGCAGCGGGGGGGCAAGAGGGGACCCGGGGCAGTTCTTC.

The chain combines TRBV2 with TRBJ2-2, with 7 bases matching TRBD2. Germline assignment: CDR1 SNHLY and CDR2 FYNNEI. V lost 4 bases and J lost 5; bases outside the gene matches: 7. CDR3 length: 15 residues. For the CDR3, the DNA is TGTGCCAGCAGTGGGGGGGGTGTTGGAACCGGGGAGCTGTTTTTT. Translation gives CASSGGGVGTGELFF.

The genes are TRBV11-2 and TRBJ2-7, with TRBD2 matching over 9 bases. Trimming removed 1 base from V and 6 bases from J; junction bases left unmatched: 13. CDR1 is SGHAT and CDR2 is FQNNGV in the germline V gene. The CDR3 runs 17 residues. CDR3 sequence (DNA): TGTGCCAGCAGCTTAGGTAGGGGTGCGGGAGGGTTCGGCGAGCAGTACTTC. Translation gives CASSLGRGAGGFGEQYF.

This chain links TRBV7-9 with TRBJ1-3; possibly TRBD1 for D (5 bases). Trimming took off 5 bases at V and 1 base at J, with 12 bases between the two ends. The germline CDR1 and CDR2 sequences are SEHNR and FQNEAQ (reference sequence). This CDR3 has 15 amino acids. The CDR3 is CASSPTGLSGNTIYF. The CDR3 DNA follows: TGTGCCAGCAGCCCCACGGGACTGTCTGGAAACACCATATATTTT.

This clone was recorded once. The V gene is TRBV10-3, the J gene TRBJ2-1; no reliable D call. The CDR3 loop spans 12 amino acids. V lost 10 bases and J lost 6, with 13 bases in between. Germline lookup yields CDR1 ENHRY and CDR2 SYGVKD. The CDR3 DNA reads as TGTGCCACCGGGTCCAGATTCAATGAGCAGTTCTTC. Protein sequence: CATGSRFNEQFF.

This chain uses TRBV12-5 with TRBJ2-7; 8 bases agree with TRBD1. CDR1 LGHNT and CDR2 FRNRAP come from the germline V gene. This CDR3 comprises 14 residues. The trim removed 8 bases at V and 3 bases at J, leaving 9 bases unmatched. The CDR3 loop reads CASSAGGSLYEQYF. The CDR3 DNA follows: TGTGCTAGTTCGGCAGGGGGCTCCCTCTACGAGCAGTACTTC.